The entry below gives a single TCR beta chain sequence along with its context. The sample belongs to a study of blood T cell repertoires in COVID-19. Study-level information: Sample material is recorded as cDNA or gDNA derived from T cells, B-cell-depleted T cells, or PBMCs.

The CDR3 contains 13 residues. Germline CDR1 LNHDA, CDR2 SQIVND (reference sequence). The V gene lost 6 bases and the J gene lost 5 bases, with 13 bases spanning the gap. Per the original methods: Cell counts per sample came from amplifying reference gene primers. Profiled with immunoSEQ multiplex PCR; TCRdb holds only in-frame clones, not every one. That table supplies the V and J calls and clone size; D and trimming were determined from the DNA. Of 50,000 or so clones in the sample, 86% were seen once. The sequence was collected from a woman aged 55 to 70 with acute or convalescent COVID-19. The sequenced sample consisted of peripheral blood. This chain connects TRBV19 to TRBJ1-2; TRBD1 might be the D (6 bases). The CDR3, as DNA: TGTGCCAGTAGCCCGACAGGATCTTATGGCTACACCTTC. It translates to CASSPTGSYGYTF.